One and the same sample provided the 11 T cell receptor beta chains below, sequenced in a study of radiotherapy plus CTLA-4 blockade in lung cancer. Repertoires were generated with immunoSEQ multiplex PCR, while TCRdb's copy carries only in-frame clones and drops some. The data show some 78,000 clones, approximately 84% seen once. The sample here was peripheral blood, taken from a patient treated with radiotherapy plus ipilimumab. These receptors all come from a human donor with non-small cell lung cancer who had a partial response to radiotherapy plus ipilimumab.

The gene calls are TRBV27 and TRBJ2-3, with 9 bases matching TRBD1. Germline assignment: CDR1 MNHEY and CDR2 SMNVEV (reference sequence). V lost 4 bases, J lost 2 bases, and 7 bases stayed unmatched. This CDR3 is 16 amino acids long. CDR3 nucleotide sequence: TGTGCCAGCAGTTCTCGGGGACAGGGCTCCACAGATACGCAGTATTTT. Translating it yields CASSSRGQGSTDTQYF.

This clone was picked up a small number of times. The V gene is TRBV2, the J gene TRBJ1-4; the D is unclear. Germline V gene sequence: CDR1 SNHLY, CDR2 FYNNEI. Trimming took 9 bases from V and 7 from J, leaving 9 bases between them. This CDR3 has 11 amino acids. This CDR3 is CASGASEKLFF. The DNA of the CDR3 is TGTGCCAGTGGAGCAAGTGAAAAACTGTTTTTT. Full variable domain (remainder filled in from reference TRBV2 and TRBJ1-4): EPEVTQTPSHQVTQMGQEVILRCVPISNHLYFYWYRQILGQKVEFLVSFYNNEISEKSEIFDDQFSVERPDGSNFTLKIRSTKLEDSAMYFCASGASEKLFFGSGTQLSVL.

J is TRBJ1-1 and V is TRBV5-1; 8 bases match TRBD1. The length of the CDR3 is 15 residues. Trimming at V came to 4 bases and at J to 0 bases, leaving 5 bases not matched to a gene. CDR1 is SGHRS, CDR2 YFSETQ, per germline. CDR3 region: CASSPGTGVNTEAFF. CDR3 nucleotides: TGCGCCAGCAGCCCAGGGACAGGAGTGAACACTGAAGCTTTCTTT. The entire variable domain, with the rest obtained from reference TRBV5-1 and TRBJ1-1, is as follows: KAGVTQTPRYLIKTRGQQVTLSCSPISGHRSVSWYQQTPGQGLQFLFEYFSETQRNKGNFPGRFSGRQFSNSRSEMNVSTLELGDSALYLCASSPGTGVNTEAFFGQGTRLTVV.

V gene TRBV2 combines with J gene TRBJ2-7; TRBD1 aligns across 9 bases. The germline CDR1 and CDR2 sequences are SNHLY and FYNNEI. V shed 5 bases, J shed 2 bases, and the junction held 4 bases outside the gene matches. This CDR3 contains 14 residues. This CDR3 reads CASSKQGAPYEQYF. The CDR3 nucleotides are TGTGCCAGCAGTAAACAGGGGGCTCCCTACGAGCAGTACTTC.

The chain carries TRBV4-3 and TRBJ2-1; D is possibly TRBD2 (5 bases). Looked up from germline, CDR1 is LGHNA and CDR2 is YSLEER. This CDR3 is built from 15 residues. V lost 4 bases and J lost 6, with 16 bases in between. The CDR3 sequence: CASSRDPPGSNEQFF. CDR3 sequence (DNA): TGCGCCAGCAGCCGAGACCCACCGGGATCCAATGAGCAGTTCTTC.

CDR3 residues: CASKSTTYEQYF. In nucleotides, the CDR3 is TGTGCCAGCAAATCGACTACTTACGAGCAGTACTTC. The rearrangement joins TRBV6-1 to TRBJ2-7; a weak D match, TRBD2 (5 bases). V was cut by 7 bases and J by 4 bases, with 11 bases left in between. Germline loops: CDR1 MNHNS, CDR2 SASEGT. The CDR3 extends over 12 amino acids.

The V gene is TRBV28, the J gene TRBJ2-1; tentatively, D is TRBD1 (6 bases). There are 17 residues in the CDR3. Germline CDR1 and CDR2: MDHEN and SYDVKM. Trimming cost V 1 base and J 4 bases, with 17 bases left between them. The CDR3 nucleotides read TGTGCCAGCAGTTTATTCGGGGAGACAGGTAAATACAATGAGCAGTTCTTC. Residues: CASSLFGETGKYNEQFF. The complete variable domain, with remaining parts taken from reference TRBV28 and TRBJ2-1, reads DVKVTQSSRYLVKRTGEKVFLECVQDMDHENMFWYRQDPGLGLRLIYFSYDVKMKEKGDIPEGYSVSREKKERFSLILESASTNQTSMYLCASSLFGETGKYNEQFFGPGTRLTVL.

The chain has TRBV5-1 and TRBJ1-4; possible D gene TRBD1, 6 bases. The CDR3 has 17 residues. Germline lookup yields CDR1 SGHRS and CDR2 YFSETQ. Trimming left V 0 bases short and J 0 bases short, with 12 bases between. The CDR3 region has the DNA TGCGCCAGCAGCTTGGGGCAGGGGCCTGCAACTAATGAAAAACTGTTTTTT. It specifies CASSLGQGPATNEKLFF.

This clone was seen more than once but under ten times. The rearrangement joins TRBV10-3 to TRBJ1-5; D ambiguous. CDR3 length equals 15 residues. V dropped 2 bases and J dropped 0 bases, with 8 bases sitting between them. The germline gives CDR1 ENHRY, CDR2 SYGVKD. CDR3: CAISEELYSNQPQHF. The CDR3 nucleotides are TGTGCCATCAGTGAGGAGCTCTATAGCAATCAGCCCCAGCATTTT.

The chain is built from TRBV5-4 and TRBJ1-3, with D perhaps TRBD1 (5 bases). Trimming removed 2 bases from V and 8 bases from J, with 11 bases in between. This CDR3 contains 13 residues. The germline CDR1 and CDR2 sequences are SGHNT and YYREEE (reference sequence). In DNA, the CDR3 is TGTGCCAGCAGCTTAGACAGCATCTACACCATATATTTT. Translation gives CASSLDSIYTIYF.

The CDR3 protein is CASSGLGRETQYF. CDR3 DNA: TGTGCCAGCAGTGGACTCGGCCGGGAGACCCAGTACTTC. The chain couples TRBV6-1 to TRBJ2-5; D remains unclear. Germline CDR1 is MNHNS and CDR2 is SASEGT. This CDR3 spans 13 amino acids. Trimming stripped 4 bases from V and 5 bases from J, with 11 bases between.